A single sample is the source of the 15 T cell receptor beta chains below, sequenced in a study of tumor and adjacent non-tumor tissue in lung cancer. Three rounds of nested PCR, following a modified ARM-PCR protocol, produced the TCRbeta library. TCRdb ran MiXCR on the multiplex PCR reads and lists one entry per CDR3 protein. Among more than 90,000 distinct CDR3 sequences listed, less than 80% were seen once. The template was RNA from unsorted bulk tissue. What was sequenced was lung tumor tissue. The receptors come from a man in his 60s with non-small cell lung cancer.

Turning to this clonotype: Since no conserved phenylalanine or tryptophan closes the CDR3, a read error is the likely cause. The chain carries TRBV11-2 and TRBJ2-1; D may correspond to TRBD1 or TRBD2 (6 bases each). This CDR3 has 15 amino acids. V was cut by 5 bases and J by 12 bases, with 23 bases left in between. In germline, CDR1 is SGHAT, CDR2 FQNNGV. CDR3 in amino acids: CASSQGTQSYTGQFL. The DNA of the CDR3 is TGTGCCAGCAGCCAGGGGACTCAGTCCTACACTGGGCAGTTCCTC.

For this clonotype: The conserved final phenylalanine or tryptophan is absent from the CDR3, which likely points to a read error. The CDR3 DNA sequence: TGTGTCAGCAGCCGTAGCGGGAGGGCCTTAGAAGATACGCAGTATTAT. Translated: CVSSRSGRALEDTQYY. This chain connects TRBV11-2 to TRBJ2-3; TRBD2 matches 11 bases. The V gene's germline CDR1 is SGHAT and CDR2 FQNNGV. The CDR3 contains 16 residues.

About this clonotype itself: The junction and the germline gene differ at one end; a read error may be behind it. This rearrangement joins TRBV6-2 or TRBV6-3 to TRBJ1-2; 7 bases are a match to TRBD1. CDR1 is MNHEY, CDR2 SVGEGT, per germline. The CDR3 has 14 residues. The CDR3 spells CASSPPTGTYGYIF. The CDR3 coding sequence is TGTGCCAGCAGTCCCCCGACAGGGACATATGGCTACATCTTC.

Comment on this clonotype: This could be a read error, since a much larger clone is one nucleotide away. The chain recombines TRBV5-6 with TRBJ1-1, with no clear D. Germline CDR1 and CDR2: SGHDT and YYEEEE. The CDR3 runs 13 residues. The CDR3 coding sequence is TGTGCCAGCAGCTTAGAGTTGAACACTGAAGCTTTATTT. It encodes CASSLELNTEALF. The full variable domain, its missing parts supplied by reference TRBV5-6 and TRBJ1-1, is DAGVTQSPTHLIKTRGQQVTLRCSPKSGHDTVSWYQQALGQGPQFIFQYYEEEERQRGNFPDRFSGHQFPNYSSELNVNALLLGDSALYLCASSLELNTEALFGQGTRLTVV.

The chain has TRBV4-1 and TRBJ2-7; D ambiguous. Germline V gene lookup returns CDR1 MGHRA and CDR2 YSYEKL. The CDR3 is 13 amino acids. V was cut by 8 bases and J by 3 bases, with 14 bases left in between. The CDR3 DNA is TGCGCCAGCCAAGTCGGCCAGCGCTACGAGCAGTACTTC. This gives the protein CASQVGQRYEQYF.

The chain recombines TRBV5-4 with TRBJ2-5; 11 bases align to TRBD2. Germline V gives CDR1 SGHNT, CDR2 YYREEE (reference sequence). The trim removed 2 bases at V and 2 bases at J, leaving 5 bases unmatched. This CDR3 comprises 16 residues. Here the CDR3 DNA reads TGTGCCAGCAGCTTCGTGCTAGCGGGGGGTCAAGAGACCCAGTACTTC. It encodes CASSFVLAGGQETQYF.

Of note for this clonotype: The junction differs from germline at one of its ends, possibly a read error. V is TRBV5-6 and J is TRBJ1-6, with D perhaps TRBD1 (6 bases). The CDR3 extends over 14 amino acids. Germline CDR1 SGHDT, CDR2 YYEEEE. CDR3 protein: CASNSETGNSPLHF. The CDR3 coding sequence is TGTGCCAGCAACTCCGAGACAGGAAATTCACCACTCCACTTT. The whole variable domain, filled in from reference TRBV5-6 and TRBJ1-6, reads DAGVTQSPTHLIKTRGQQVTLRCSPKSGHDTVSWYQQALGQGPQFIFQYYEEEERQRGNFPDRFSGHQFPNYSSELNVNALLLGDSALYLCASNSETGNSPLHFGNGTRLTVT.

A remark on this clonotype: One base away lies a much larger clone, so this may be a sequencing read error. The final CDR3 position lacks the conserved phenylalanine or tryptophan, pointing to a likely read error. V usage is TRBV4-3 and J usage is TRBJ1-2, with a tentative D call TRBD1 (5 bases). Germline V gives CDR1 LGHNA, CDR2 YSLEER. The V and J ends lost 7 bases and 7 bases respectively, with 19 bases between them. CDR3 size: 14 residues. CDR3 sequence: CASNYDPGGSGYTL. CDR3 bases: TGCGCCAGCAACTACGATCCGGGGGGGAGTGGCTACACCTTA.

Here the CDR3 DNA reads TGTGCCAGCAGCCAAGGCAGGGGTAGTAATGAGCAGTTCTTC. This gives the protein CASSQGRGSNEQFF. The J gene is TRBJ2-1, the V gene TRBV11-2, with D possibly matching TRBD1 (6 bases). CDR1 and CDR2 from the germline V gene are SGHAT and FQNNGV. V gave up 5 bases and J gave up 7 bases, with 15 bases separating them. The CDR3 loop spans 14 amino acids.

In regard to this clonotype: Just one base apart from a much larger clone, this may be a read error. The rearrangement joins TRBV5-1 to TRBJ2-2; the match to TRBD2 covers 7 bases. In germline, CDR1 is SGHRS, CDR2 YFSETQ. This CDR3 is built from 15 residues. CDR3 DNA sequence: TGCGCCAGCAGCTTGGAGGTCGGGGAGAGGCGGGAGCGGTTTTTT. This translates into CASSLEVGERRERFF.

Remarks on this clonotype: Sequence at one end of the junction differs from germline and may be a read error. The rearrangement links TRBV7-9 to TRBJ2-5, with 8 bases lining up with TRBD1. Germline V gives CDR1 SEHNR, CDR2 FQNEAQ (reference sequence). The CDR3 runs to 14 residues. The CDR3 sequence: CASNYGQGVETQYF. The CDR3 region has the DNA TGTGCCAGCAATTATGGACAGGGAGTCGAGACCCAGTATTTC.

The gene calls are TRBV12-3 or TRBV12-4 and TRBJ1-1, with D unclear. The CDR3 covers 13 residues. The CDR3 loop is CVSSLVAGSEAFF. CDR3 DNA: TGTGTCAGTAGCCTCGTGGCCGGGTCTGAAGCTTTCTTT.

This clonotype was seen only a few times. An end of the junction differs from the germline gene, which may be a read error. The chain is built from TRBV12-3 or TRBV12-4 and TRBJ2-2; D tentatively reads TRBD1 or TRBD2 (5 bases each). CDR3 length equals 15 residues. The CDR3 sequence is CASRPWGFDTGKLFF. The CDR3 nucleotides are TGTGCCAGCAGGCCTTGGGGGTTCGACACCGGGAAGCTGTTTTTT.

V is TRBV11-1 and J is TRBJ2-3; 8 positions match TRBD2. The junction had 15 bases not matched to a gene; V was cut back by 9 bases and J by 7 bases. The CDR3 length is 15 residues. CDR1 is SGHAT, CDR2 FQDESV, per germline (reference sequence). CDR3 amino acids: CARSRTSWSSNTQYF. The DNA for the CDR3 is TGTGCCAGGAGTCGGACTAGCTGGAGCTCAAATACGCAGTATTTT.

A remark on this clonotype: One end of the junction is discordant with germline, which a read error may explain. The CDR3 spells CASSQERGGQPQHF. In DNA, the CDR3 is TGCGCCAGCAGCCAAGAACGAGGTGGACAGCCCCAACATTTT. V is TRBV4-1 and J is TRBJ1-5, with a possible D match to TRBD1 (6 bases). There are 14 residues in the CDR3. Germline CDR1 MGHRA, CDR2 YSYEKL.